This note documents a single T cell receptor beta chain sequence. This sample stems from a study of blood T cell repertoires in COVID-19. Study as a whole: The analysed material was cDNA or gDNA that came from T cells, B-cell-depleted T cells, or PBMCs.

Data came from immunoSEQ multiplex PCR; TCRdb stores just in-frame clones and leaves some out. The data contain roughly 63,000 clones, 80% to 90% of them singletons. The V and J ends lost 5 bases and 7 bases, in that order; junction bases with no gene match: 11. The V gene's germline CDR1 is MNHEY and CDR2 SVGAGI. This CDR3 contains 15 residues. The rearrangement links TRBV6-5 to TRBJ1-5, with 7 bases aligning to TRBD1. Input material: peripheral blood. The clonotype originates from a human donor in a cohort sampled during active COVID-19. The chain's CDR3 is CASSTGTEIRQPQHF. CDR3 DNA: TGTGCCAGCAGTACCGGGACAGAGATTCGGCAGCCCCAGCATTTT.